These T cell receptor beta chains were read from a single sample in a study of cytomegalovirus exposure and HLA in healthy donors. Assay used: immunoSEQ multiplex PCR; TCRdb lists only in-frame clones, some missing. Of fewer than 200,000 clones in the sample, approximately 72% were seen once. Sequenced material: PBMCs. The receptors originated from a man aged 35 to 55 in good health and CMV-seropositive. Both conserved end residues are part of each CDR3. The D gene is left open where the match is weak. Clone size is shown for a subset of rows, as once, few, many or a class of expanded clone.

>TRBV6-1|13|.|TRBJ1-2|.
CASSWEANYGYTF
TGTGCCAGCAGTTGGGAGGCCAACTATGGCTACACCTTC
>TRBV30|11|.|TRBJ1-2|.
CAWSPLYGYTF
TGTGCCTGGAGTCCCCTCTATGGCTACACCTTC
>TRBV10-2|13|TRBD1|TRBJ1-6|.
CASIGQEYSPLHF
TGCGCCAGCATTGGACAGGAGTATTCACCCCTCCACTTT
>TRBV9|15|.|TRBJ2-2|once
CASSAQPTDTGELFF
TGTGCCAGCAGCGCACAACCGACAGACACCGGGGAGCTGTTTTTT
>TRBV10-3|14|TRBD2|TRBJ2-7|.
CAISESAGVEEQYF
TGTGCCATCAGTGAGTCGGCGGGAGTCGAGGAGCAGTACTTC
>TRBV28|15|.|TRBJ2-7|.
CASSLWGRDSDEQYF
TGTGCCAGCAGTTTATGGGGCAGGGACTCGGACGAGCAGTACTTC
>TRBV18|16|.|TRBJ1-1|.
CASSGRGRNMNTEAFF
TGTGCCAGCTCAGGGAGAGGGAGAAATATGAACACTGAAGCTTTCTTT
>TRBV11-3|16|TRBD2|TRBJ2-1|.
CASSVSTSGGANEQFF
TGTGCCAGCAGCGTATCAACTAGCGGGGGGGCAAATGAGCAGTTCTTC
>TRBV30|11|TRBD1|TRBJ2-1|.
CASNRGNEQFF
TGTGCCTCAAACAGGGGGAATGAGCAGTTCTTC
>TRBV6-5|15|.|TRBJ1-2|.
CASSYSGRGDYGYTF
TGTGCCAGCAGTTACTCGGGACGGGGGGACTATGGCTACACCTTC
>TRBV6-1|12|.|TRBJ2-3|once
CASLQGTGTQYF
TGTGCCAGCCTGCAGGGAACCGGTACGCAGTATTTT
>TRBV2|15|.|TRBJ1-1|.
CASSVPGHLNTEAFF
TGTGCCAGCAGTGTTCCGGGACACCTGAACACTGAAGCTTTCTTT
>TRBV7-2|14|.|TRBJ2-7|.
CASSLSVQDYEQYF
TGTGCCAGCAGCTTAAGTGTACAGGACTACGAGCAGTACTTC
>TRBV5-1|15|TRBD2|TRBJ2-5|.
CASSPLAADQETQYF
TGCGCCAGCAGTCCGCTAGCGGCGGACCAAGAGACCCAGTACTTC
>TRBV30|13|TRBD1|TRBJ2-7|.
CAWSVPGGYEQYF
TGTGCCTGGAGTGTACCAGGGGGCTACGAGCAGTACTTC
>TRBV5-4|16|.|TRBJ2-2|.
CASSPGGVSGTGELFF
TGTGCCAGCAGCCCTGGCGGGGTTTCGGGCACCGGGGAGCTGTTTTTT
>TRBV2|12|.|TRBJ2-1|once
CASSRTGNEQFF
TGTGCCAGCAGTAGAACGGGGAATGAGCAGTTCTTC
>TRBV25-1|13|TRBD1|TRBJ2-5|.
CASSPKQGETQYF
TGTGCCAGCAGCCCTAAACAGGGGGAGACCCAGTACTTC
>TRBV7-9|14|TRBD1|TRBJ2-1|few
CASSFGTGLNEQFF
TGTGCCAGCAGCTTTGGGACAGGGCTAAATGAGCAGTTCTTC
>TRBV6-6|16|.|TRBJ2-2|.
CASSYSPGQDTGELFF
TGTGCCAGCAGTTACTCCCCGGGACAAGACACCGGGGAGCTGTTTTTT
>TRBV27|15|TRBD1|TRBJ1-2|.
CASSLRKDRGNGYTF
TGTGCCAGCAGTTTAAGAAAGGACAGGGGTAATGGCTACACCTTC
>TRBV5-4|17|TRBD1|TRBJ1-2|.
CASSLEGVHRGNYGYTF
TGTGCCAGCAGCTTGGAAGGGGTCCACAGGGGCAACTATGGCTACACCTTC
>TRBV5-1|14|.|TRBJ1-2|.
CASSPNRGNDGYTF
TGCGCCAGCAGCCCCAATAGGGGTAATGATGGCTACACCTTC
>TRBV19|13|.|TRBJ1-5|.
CASMGGIQQPQHF
TGTGCCAGTATGGGGGGAATCCAACAGCCCCAGCATTTT
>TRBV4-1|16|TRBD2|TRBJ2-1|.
CASSQSLAGEYNEQFF
TGCGCCAGCAGCCAGTCTCTAGCGGGGGAATACAATGAGCAGTTCTTC
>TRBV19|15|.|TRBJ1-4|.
CASSHPGGTNEKLFF
TGTGCCAGTAGCCATCCTGGAGGGACTAATGAAAAACTGTTTTTT
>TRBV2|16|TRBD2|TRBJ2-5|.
CASSEERGGQGETQYF
TGTGCCAGCAGTGAAGAGCGGGGGGGCCAGGGGGAGACCCAGTACTTC
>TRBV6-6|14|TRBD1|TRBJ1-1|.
CASSRDRGTTEAFF
TGTGCCAGCAGCCGGGACAGGGGGACCACTGAAGCTTTCTTT
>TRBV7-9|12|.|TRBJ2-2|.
CASPRNTGELFF
TGTGCCAGCCCCAGAAACACCGGGGAGCTGTTTTTT
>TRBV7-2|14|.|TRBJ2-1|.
CASTQGTYYNEQFF
TGTGCCAGCACACAGGGAACATACTACAATGAGCAGTTCTTC
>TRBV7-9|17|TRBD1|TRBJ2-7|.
CASSPSTGGYYSYEQYF
TGTGCCAGCAGCCCCTCAACAGGGGGCTACTACTCCTACGAGCAGTACTTC